Listed below are T cell receptor beta chains from one sample, sequenced in a study of neurological immune-mediated disorders. Via MiXCR, TCRdb re-called the 5' RACE reads, giving one row per CDR3 protein. Among about 74,000 distinct CDR3 sequences, 4% to 6% were seen once, and the ten largest hold less than 7.5%. The material sequenced was PBMCs. These receptors were collected from a man younger than 35 with multiple sclerosis. Each CDR3 is given with its conserved first and last residue. The D gene is left open where the match is weak. Clone size is not always given. Where it is, it says once, few, many or a class for expanded clones.

clone_size d_call j_call v_call cdr3_nt cdr3_aa
- - TRBJ2-3 TRBV5-1 TGCGCCAGCAGCTTAAGGGCCCTAGCAGATACGCAGTATTTT CASSLRALADTQYF
many - TRBJ1-2 TRBV7-3 TGTGCCAGCAGCGCTAAAGGGGGTACTAACTATGGCTACACCTTC CASSAKGGTNYGYTF
many - TRBJ2-7 TRBV15 TGTGCCACCAGCAGAGAAGATGAGGGAGACGAGCAGTACTTC CATSREDEGDEQYF
many TRBD2 TRBJ2-1 TRBV15 TGTGCCACCAGCAGTTTTCTCCCTGGACTAGCGGGAGGGCCTGATGAGCAGTTCTTC CATSSFLPGLAGGPDEQFF
many - TRBJ1-2 TRBV4-3 TGCGCCAGCAGCCAATCTGGTCCGCAGGAAAAGGGCTACACCTTC CASSQSGPQEKGYTF
many - TRBJ2-6 TRBV5-6 TGTGCCAGCAGCTTGGCCGGGCACTCTGGGGCCAACGTCCTGACTTTC CASSLAGHSGANVLTF
many - TRBJ1-2 TRBV15 TGTGCCACCAGCATCCAGGCTGGACTGGGCTATGGCTACACCTTC CATSIQAGLGYGYTF
many - TRBJ2-1 TRBV3-1 TGTGCCAGCAGCCCATCAATGGGTGGGGATGAGCAGTTCTTC CASSPSMGGDEQFF
many - TRBJ2-5 TRBV14 TGTGCCAGCAGCCAACCGGGAGCTTATGAGACCCAGTACTTC CASSQPGAYETQYF
many - TRBJ2-2 TRBV9 TGTGCCAGCAGCGTAGGGCTAACGGACACCGGGGAGCTGTTTTTT CASSVGLTDTGELFF
many TRBD1 TRBJ2-3 TRBV28 TGTGCCAGCAGTTCCGCCGGGACAGGGGTATCGGATACGCAGTATTTT CASSSAGTGVSDTQYF
- - TRBJ1-6 TRBV5-1 TGCGCCAGCAGCTTGGCTGGACAGAGCTCCTATAATTCACCCCTCAACTTT CASSLAGQSSYNSPLNF
- - TRBJ2-7 TRBV11-2 TGTGCCAGCAGCTTAGATCGAAGAGGAGGCGAGCAGTACTTC CASSLDRRGGEQYF
many TRBD2 TRBJ2-3 TRBV20-1 TGCAGTGCTAGGATTGCGGGGGGGGGCCCAGATACGCAGTATTTT CSARIAGGGPDTQYF
many TRBD1 TRBJ1-6 TRBV7-6 TGTGCCAGCAGCCCCAGAGGGGCAGGGGGAAATTCACCCCTCCACTTT CASSPRGAGGNSPLHF
- - TRBJ2-7 TRBV6-6 TGTGCCAGCAGGATCAGGGAAGAGCAGTACTTC CASRIREEQYF
many - TRBJ1-1 TRBV28 TGTGCCAGCAGTTTTGGAGGGGACGGCTTGAACACTGAAGCTTTCTTT CASSFGGDGLNTEAFF
many - TRBJ1-5 TRBV20-1 TGCAGTGCTAGAGATGCGGGTGGGCCAGCCTTCAATCAGCCCCAGCATTTT CSARDAGGPAFNQPQHF
many TRBD2 TRBJ2-3 TRBV20-1 TGCAGTGCTAGAGATGGGCGCGGGAGGACTCCAGATACGCAGTATTTT CSARDGRGRTPDTQYF
many TRBD2 TRBJ2-7 TRBV7-6 TGTGCCAGCAGCCGGCCTGGTGGGCTAGCGGGAGACGAGCAGTACTTC CASSRPGGLAGDEQYF
few - TRBJ2-7 TRBV6-1 TGTGCCAGCAGGGACTTGAAGGGGAGGAAAGAGCAGTACTTC CASRDLKGRKEQYF
- - TRBJ1-1 TRBV9 TGTGCCAGCAGCGTGGCAGGGGCGAACACTGAAGCTTTCTTT CASSVAGANTEAFF
- - TRBJ1-5 TRBV2 TGTGCCAGCAGTGAAGGGACAGCAATCGATCAGCCCCAGCATTTT CASSEGTAIDQPQHF
many TRBD2 TRBJ2-5 TRBV25-1 TGTGCCAGCAGTGAACTAGCGGGATCGAAAGAGACCCAGTACTTC CASSELAGSKETQYF
many TRBD1 TRBJ2-7 TRBV6-6 TGTGCCAGCAGTTTAGATAGACAGGGCCGTGGGCAGTACTTC CASSLDRQGRGQYF
many TRBD1 TRBJ2-7 TRBV7-3 TGTGCCAGCAGCTTAAAGTCCGGGACAGGGTTCGAGCAGTACTTC CASSLKSGTGFEQYF
many - TRBJ2-7 TRBV5-6 TGTGCCAGCAGCTTGGCTGACGAGCAGTACTTC CASSLADEQYF
many TRBD2 TRBJ2-7 TRBV20-1 TGCAGTGCTAGCGGGGCGGGAGATTGGGGCCACGAGCAGTACTTC CSASGAGDWGHEQYF
many TRBD2 TRBJ2-3 TRBV7-6 TGTGCCAGCAGCTTACTAGCGGGGGGGAACACAGATACGCAGTATTTT CASSLLAGGNTDTQYF
many - TRBJ1-5 TRBV6-1 TGTGCCAGCAGTTGGTCAGGGCTCAGGCCCCAGCATTTT CASSWSGLRPQHF
many TRBD2 TRBJ2-5 TRBV15 TGTGCCACCTCTAGCGGGAGGACATCCCAAGAGACCCAGTACTTC CATSSGRTSQETQYF
many TRBD1 TRBJ1-1 TRBV5-1 TGCGCCAGCAGCAGGGACAGGCCAGACACTGAAGCTTTCTTT CASSRDRPDTEAFF
many - TRBJ2-7 TRBV7-9 TGTGCCAGCAGCCCAGACTACGAGCAGTACTTC CASSPDYEQYF
few - TRBJ1-5 TRBV7-9 TGTGCCAGCAGCCACCAGGGAGATCAGCCCCAGAATTTT CASSHQGDQPQNF
many - TRBJ1-2 TRBV11-2 TGTGCCAGCAGCTCCGAATTACGAGGGGGGGGCTATGGCTACACCTTC CASSSELRGGGYGYTF
many - TRBJ2-1 TRBV29-1 TGCAGCGTTGTTCTGGGGTACAATGAGCAGTTCTTC CSVVLGYNEQFF
many - TRBJ2-6 TRBV30 TGTGCCTGGAGACAGGGATCCTCTGGGGCCAACGTCCTGACTTTC CAWRQGSSGANVLTF